These T cell receptor beta chains were read from a single sample in a study of blood T cell repertoires in COVID-19. Sequencing used immunoSEQ multiplex PCR; TCRdb keeps in-frame clones, though not all of them. The sample has 60,000 to 80,000 clones; roughly 90% are singletons. Source material: peripheral blood. The receptors come from a human donor in a cohort sampled during active COVID-19. Each CDR3 is given without its conserved first and last residue.

v_call	j_call	cdr3_aa
TRBV6-5	TRBJ2-3	ATGALAGIPDTQY
TRBV4-3	TRBJ2-7	ASSQDGSYEQY
TRBV7-9	TRBJ2-7	ASSKTGAEYDSYEQY
TRBV7-9	TRBJ2-7	ASSLRQGAEYEQY
TRBV24-1	TRBJ2-7	ATSFPIRRNRAYEQY
TRBV5-1	TRBJ1-2	ASSLTVADRYGYT
TRBV7-2	TRBJ2-3	ASSLALLAGGPPDTQY
TRBV12-2	TRBJ1-2	ASRSSDTLNYGYT
TRBV11-1	TRBJ2-7	ASSVPGLWEQY
TRBV9	TRBJ2-7	ASSVGQRPYEQY
TRBV27	TRBJ2-2	ASSDETGGNTGELF
TRBV24-1	TRBJ2-4	ATSDSSGGPAKNIQY
TRBV9	TRBJ1-4	ASSVSQTNEKLF
TRBV21-1	TRBJ1-3	ASSKGGRSGNTIY
TRBV28	TRBJ2-1	ASSFRQTSYNEQF
TRBV24-1	TRBJ2-2	AMRDTNTGELF
TRBV9	TRBJ2-7	ASSVWPGGSYEQY
TRBV6-1	TRBJ1-5	ASSEASGSQPQH
TRBV9	TRBJ2-1	ASSVGLAGANEQF
TRBV5-1	TRBJ1-1	ASSMTTGVNTEAF
TRBV7-9	TRBJ2-7	ASSLGDRKGAEQY
TRBV2	TRBJ2-7	ASRGLAGDLSYEQY
TRBV9	TRBJ2-3	ASSVVSRGDTQY
TRBV5-4	TRBJ2-3	ASSSRGYSTDTQY
TRBV28	TRBJ1-6	ASIFRGIGSPLH
TRBV6-5	TRBJ2-7	ASSYSIREDYEQY
TRBV5-1	TRBJ1-1	ASSLTGGEAF
TRBV9	TRBJ1-2	ASSVGQGGTYGYT
TRBV4-2	TRBJ2-3	ASSPARREASTDTQY
TRBV4-3	TRBJ2-1	ASSQGGYAYNEQF
TRBV19	TRBJ1-2	ASTPGDRDNYGYT
TRBV4-3	TRBJ2-7	ASSQDLTGTSSIYEQY
TRBV6-2/TRBV6-3	TRBJ2-3	ASSYYPGGTTDTQY
TRBV7-8	TRBJ1-1	ASSRTANTEAF
TRBV4-3	TRBJ2-1	ASSQDSGGGYNEQF
TRBV9	TRBJ2-5	ASSRGGDGAETQY
TRBV9	TRBJ2-1	ASSPGSPSYNEQF
TRBV7-8	TRBJ1-5	ASSQPGQGSGQPQH
TRBV2	TRBJ1-5	ASSAEGGSNQPQH
TRBV13	TRBJ2-7	ASSNSRTGRIYEQY
TRBV6-5	TRBJ1-1	ASSYSTTNTEAF
TRBV4-3	TRBJ2-7	ASSQENTGDYEQY
TRBV5-5	TRBJ2-2	ASSFPGQGRIGELF
TRBV30	TRBJ1-5	AWSGDSNQPQH
TRBV7-9	TRBJ1-1	ASSLETGSTEAF
TRBV6-2/TRBV6-3	TRBJ2-1	ASSRTLDEQF
TRBV19	TRBJ2-1	ASNAAGSYNEQF
TRBV28	TRBJ1-6	ASNPRQFLNSPLH
TRBV4-1	TRBJ2-3	ASSQSHRGTDTQY
TRBV3-1/TRBV3-2	TRBJ2-7	ASSLTGGEQY
TRBV27	TRBJ2-7	ASSLTPSYEQY
TRBV7-9	TRBJ2-3	ASSLSSADTQY
TRBV6-5	TRBJ1-1	ASLRQVSGTEAF
TRBV13	TRBJ2-1	ASSAVSIAGGSYNEQF